This T cell receptor (beta chain) was identified in a study of cytomegalovirus exposure and HLA in healthy donors (dated by TCRdb to about 2017). Turning to the overall study: An earlier analysis of approximately 640 of the donors reported 250 to 350 Gb of sequence data and approximately 110 million unique TCR beta sequences from approximately 180 million T cells. Around 300 gigabases of sequencing data and approximately 80 million unique TCR sequences were included in an early release covering roughly 600 HLA-typed donors. Among the roughly 400 genotyped donors, about 85% belonged to the genetic ancestry cluster associated with self-reported Caucasian donors. The aim of the study was to test whether cataloging public T cell receptors could identify signatures of past pathogen exposure. The study profiled the T cell repertoires of some 610 subjects by immunosequencing and related them to cytomegalovirus serostatus. Along with the approximately 650-subject first cohort, a separate validation cohort of about 110 different subjects was used. High-throughput TCR immunosequencing, statistical association of individual TCRs with disease status, and machine learning were combined to predict cytomegalovirus infection status. A later analysis re-analyzed previously published TCR beta repertoires from hundreds of donors and added high-resolution HLA genotyping to study TCR occurrence patterns. The later analysis used no new phenotypic data to find candidate immune exposures, relying instead on TCR beta sequences and their occurrence across donors. An earlier analysis of 587 of the donors used high-throughput TCR beta sequencing to judge whether each TCR beta V gene segment behaved as functional or pseudogenic. Donor age, sex, ethnicity and CMV serostatus were compiled together with the repertoire data. In a later genetic analysis, genome-wide SNP genotypes for about 60% of the 666 donors were used, and that subset was treated as a discovery cohort. Every repertoire in the discovery cohort had been generated on one and the same sequencing platform. HLA typing covered class I and class II loci at four-digit resolution. The number of typed donors differed by locus: 629-630 for A, B, C, DRB1 and DQB1; approximately 540 for DQA1; around 610 for DPA1; and approximately 450 for DPB1. Four or five DR-DQ haplotypes were handled as single units for association and clustering, since linkage in the cohort was strong. Among about 390 genotyped donors of the cohort, an average of around 240,000 unique TCR beta nucleotide sequences were sequenced per donor, about a sixth of them non-productive. Results the study describes overall, beyond this receptor: When HLA alleles, especially DR and DQ, strongly co-occurred, TCR associations were difficult to assign to individual alleles. Because counts were too low, roughly 17 rarely observed V segments, including chromosome 9 orphons, were left out of the earlier analysis of 500 to 650 of the donors. Three of the identified cytomegalovirus-associated TCR beta chains were confirmed in vitro to be specific for cytomegalovirus antigens. Correlated functional status among segregating V segments might reflect linkage disequilibrium, but an unknown experimental factor could not be ruled out. A later genetic analysis reported fewer N-insertions in productive TCRs among donors in an Asian-associated ancestry cluster than the approximately 670-donor mean. The only immune exposure information available for the cohort was CMV serostatus. Across donors, most TCR sequences were observed very rarely, whereas some public TCRs were present in many individuals. The classifier was reported to diagnose cytomegalovirus status with high specificity and sensitivity in both the original cohort and the validation cohort. Because some donors lacked HLA typing at each locus, the association tests relied only on the typed subset. A later analysis reported that several top co-occurrence clusters appeared linked to parvovirus B19, influenza, CMV and Epstein-Barr virus. In this cohort, only TCR beta chains were sequenced, and detectable features were limited by the absence of alpha or paired-chain data. A cluster of highly shared sequence variants was judged likely to represent a technical artifact of the sequencing pipeline. In an earlier analysis of some 500 of the donors, most TCR beta V segments appeared in productive rearrangements about 90% or about 30% of the time, broadly matching IMGT annotations. In a later analysis, HLA-associated TCR beta chains showed more clonal expansion and lower generation probabilities than non-associated chains that were equally common. A later genetic analysis associated a missense DCLRE1C variant with V-gene and J-gene trimming of TCR beta chains, and an independent cohort replicated the association. A later analysis associated around 16,000 TCR beta sequences with specific HLA alleles at a false discovery rate of 0.05. It was suggested by the authors that the approach could potentially be generalized to other disease states and immunological phenotypes. The study listed approximately 150 TCR beta chains as associated with cytomegalovirus. Roughly uniform sequencing depth across donors was assumed in presence/absence analyses, although this assumption may not hold. In a later analysis, most CMV-associated TCR beta chains were found to appear HLA-restricted, with HLA associations seemingly driven largely by CMV exposure. In a later analysis, the rate of TCR association differed among HLA loci, with DRB1 alleles having the most associated TCRs and HLA-C alleles having the fewest. A further reported finding was that TCR beta sequences accurately predicted the HLA-A and HLA-B alleles for most subjects in the first cohort.

This clone was observed a single time. Its antigen is currently not known. Base qualities were left out, and no much larger clone turns up one base away. The cohort consisted of hundreds of healthy bone marrow donors. At the time of sampling, all cohort members were nominally healthy, though unrecorded immune exposures were likely present. Of the 700 or so cohort members, around 300 had a positive CMV serostatus and approximately 400 had a negative one, while no CMV serostatus was recorded for the donor. Every donor gave a peripheral blood sample, and the peripheral blood mononuclear cells from that sample were used for TCR beta sequencing. Genomic DNA was extracted from the blood cell samples with the Qiagen DNeasy Blood Extraction Kit. The protocol used for the library was the immunoSEQ multiplex PCR assay. For the multiplex PCR, a mixture combining 60 forward primers for TCR Vbeta segments and 13 reverse primers for TCR Jbeta segments was used. The CDR3 region of rearranged TCR beta genes was amplified from genomic DNA by a multiplex PCR assay. The amplified TCR beta libraries were sequenced on the Illumina HiSeq System as 87-base-pair reads. Regarding the original processing steps: A later analysis tallied tens of millions of unique TCR beta chains across the 650 to 750 repertoires, and about 12 million of those chains were shared by two or more donors. Raw reads were error-corrected and collapsed into unique sequences by a nearest-neighbor algorithm in which closely related sequences were merged to remove PCR and sequencing errors. V, D and J gene segments were assigned by aligning CDR3 sequences to IMGT reference sequences. For a sequence to be retained, a match of at least six nucleotides was required to both a V gene segment and a J gene segment. A rearrangement counted as productive if the CDR3 had no stop codons and remained in frame with V and J, and every other rearrangement counted as non-productive. CDR3 was defined according to IMGT convention as the region running from the second conserved V-encoded cysteine to the conserved J-encoded phenylalanine. The earlier analysis of about 530 of the donors excluded any sequence lacking an unambiguous match to a single V gene segment. In an earlier analysis of 500 to 750 of the donors, V segments were called functional above 56.7% productive rearrangements and were called segregating when the between-donor standard deviation exceeded 5%. A statistical classification framework was built for diagnosing cytomegalovirus status from the catalog of TCR beta chain sequences. V and J gene assignment, in a later analysis, came from comparing TCR nucleotide sequences with IMGT/GENE-DB human TR gene sequences. A later analysis assigned CDR3 sequences and most-parsimonious VDJ recombination scenarios with the TCRdist pipeline. In a later analysis, each TCR beta chain was defined by its CDR3 amino acid sequence together with its V-gene family, and reads lacking a unique V-gene family were excluded. A later analysis removed 500 to 650 highly shared, low-generation-probability nucleotide sequences to deal with suspected cross-contamination and a sequencing artifact. In a later analysis, a clonal expansion index for each public chain was calculated from normalized within-repertoire ranks of inferred template counts. In a later analysis, generation probabilities were computed with a VDJ recombination model fitted to out-of-frame rearrangements, and the resulting probabilities were checked against IGoR. In a later analysis, hypergeometric tests were used to score TCR-TCR, TCR-HLA and TCR-CMV co-occurrence, with a repertoire-size bias correction applied to TCR pairs. To estimate false discovery rates, a later analysis permuted the HLA or CMV assignments 20 times. In a later analysis, co-occurring TCRs were grouped with DBSCAN, and TCRdist sequence similarity was added when clustering was performed within HLA-allele-positive subsets. For co-occurrence clustering, repertoires with fewer than 30,000 or more than 120,000 public chains were excluded, along with about five repertoires with anomalous nucleotide sharing. The source is immuneACCESS, and TCRdb retained only in-frame sequences with V and J called. Part of the clones is not carried over; for the studies checked, unresolved V genes explain less than half of this, and the remainder is unexplained. The DNA was the basis for D and trimming; V, J and clone size are from that table. This sample has around 90,000 clones in its table, and about four fifths of those were observed once. About 9.4% of the sample is held by the ten biggest clonotypes.

Sequenced input: PBMCs. The sequence was collected from a human donor in good health.

The DNA reads as follows: TGTGCCAGCAGTGAAGCAGGGGTTCGAGAGACCCAGTACTTC. It specifies CASSEAGVRETQYF. The chain uses TRBV2 and TRBJ2-5; the D segment could be TRBD1, given 5 matching bases. V and J lose 0 bases and 4 bases, and a span of 9 bases separates them. For CDR1 and CDR2, the germline V gene lists SNHLY and FYNNEI. The CDR3 runs 14 amino acids, cysteine and phenylalanine included. The sequence is cut down to CDR3 DNA, 42 bases in frame from base 1.